The 3 T cell receptor beta chains presented below share a single source sample, sequenced in a study of regulatory T cells in long-lasting Graves disease. CDR3-region Arm-PCR and iRepertoire HTBI primers produced the TCR beta libraries. Each CDR3 protein gets one entry after TCRdb re-called the multiplex PCR reads with MiXCR. The sample holds around 320,000 distinct CDR3 sequences, 16% seen once. Time point given: newly diagnosed GD, antithyroid drugs for less than 3 months. There was RNA extracted from PBMCs, and the TCR library was made from it. In addition, the sample was reused for a study of T cells in Graves' hyperthyroidism and ophthalmopathy.

The source material was peripheral blood mononuclear cells (PBMCs), sampled at new diagnosis, from a patient treated with antithyroid drugs. Receptors were obtained from a man aged 40-49 years with Graves disease.

As regards this clonotype: One junction end disagrees with the germline gene, perhaps due to a read error. The rearrangement joins TRBV10-3 to TRBJ2-7; 7 bases align to TRBD2. This CDR3 is 14 amino acids long. The germline CDR1 and CDR2 sequences are ENHRY and SYGVKD. For the CDR3, the DNA is TGTGCCAGCAGTCCCCGGGACTACCTTTACGAGCAGTACTTC. Its protein is CASSPRDYLYEQYF.

Ten or more counts support this clonotype. V gene TRBV6-2 or TRBV6-3 combines with J gene TRBJ2-7; D gene uncertain. There are 14 residues in the CDR3. Between the trimmed V and J ends, which lost 2 bases and 2 bases, there was a span of 10 bases. From germline, CDR1 is MNHEY and CDR2 SVGEGT. The CDR3, as DNA: TGTGCCAGCAGTTACGCCGTCGCGACCTACGAGCAGTACTTC. It specifies CASSYAVATYEQYF.

There are many counts of this clonotype. The chain uses TRBV7-8 and TRBJ2-7, with 9 nucleotides matching TRBD2. The CDR3 length is 12 residues. V gave up 4 bases and J gave up 9 bases; unmatched junction bases: 4. CDR1 and CDR2 from the germline V gene are SGHVS and FQNEAQ. The CDR3 bases are TGTGCCAGCAGCTCAGCGGGGGGCGTGCAGTACTTC. Protein sequence: CASSSAGGVQYF.